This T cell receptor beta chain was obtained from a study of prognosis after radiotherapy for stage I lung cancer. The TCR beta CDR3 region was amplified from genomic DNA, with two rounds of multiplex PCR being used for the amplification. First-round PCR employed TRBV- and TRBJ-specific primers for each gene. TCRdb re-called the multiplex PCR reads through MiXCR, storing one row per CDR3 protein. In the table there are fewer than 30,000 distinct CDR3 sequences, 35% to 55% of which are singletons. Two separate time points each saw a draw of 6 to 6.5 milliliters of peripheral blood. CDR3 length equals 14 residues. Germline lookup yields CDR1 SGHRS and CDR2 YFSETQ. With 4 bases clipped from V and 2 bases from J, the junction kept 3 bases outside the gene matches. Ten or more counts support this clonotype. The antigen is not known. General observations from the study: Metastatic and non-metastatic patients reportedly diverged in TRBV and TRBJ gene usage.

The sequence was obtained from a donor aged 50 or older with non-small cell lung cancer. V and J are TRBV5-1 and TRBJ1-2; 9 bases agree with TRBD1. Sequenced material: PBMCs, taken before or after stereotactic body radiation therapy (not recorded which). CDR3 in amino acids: CASSAGQGNYGYTF. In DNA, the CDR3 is TGCGCCAGCAGCGCGGGACAGGGAAACTATGGCTACACCTTC.